This TCR beta chain was sequenced for a study of response to subunit inactivated influenza vaccine. Study outcomes and limitations: With each seasonal influenza vaccination, the authors suggested, few new T cells are recruited.

The CDR3 covers 14 residues. Germline V CDR1 and CDR2: SGHRS, YFSETQ. The V and J ends lost 4 bases and 1 base, in that order; junction bases with no gene match: 3. This clonotype showed up many times. Its antigen is not known. TCRdb re-analysed the RT-PCR reads in MiXCR, keeping a single row per CDR3 protein. Here the sample spans approximately 480,000 distinct CDR3 sequences, approximately 9.9% being singletons. The sample consisted of PBMCs from blood, taken 40 to 50 days after vaccination. The receptor's source is a man aged 50-59 years who received an inactivated influenza vaccine. V and J are TRBV5-1 and TRBJ2-7, with 9 bases lining up with TRBD1. DNA of the CDR3: TGCGCCAGCAGCCGGGACAGGGAATCCTACGAGCAGTACTTC. It is translated as CASSRDRESYEQYF.